At least ten counts were recorded for the clone carrying this T cell receptor beta chain. Its antigen is currently unknown. RNA transcripts provided the source from which TCR beta CDR3 regions were amplified. The TCR CDR3 was amplified in a first-round RT-PCR using the HTBI primer set. TCRdb reprocessed the multiplex PCR reads with MiXCR, giving one entry per CDR3 protein. Of about 400,000 distinct CDR3 sequences in the sample, roughly 14% were seen once. The CDR3 totals 13 residues. CDR1 and CDR2 (germline): DFQATT, SNEGSKA (reference sequence). With 1 base removed from V and 4 bases from J, the gap between germline ends came to 10 bases. This sample stems from a study of T cells in Graves' hyperthyroidism and ophthalmopathy. Findings and limits, study-wide: A model using 13 V-J features told ophthalmopathy apart from stable hyperthyroidism. Most thyroid clonotypes with frequency above 0.001 were detected in blood.

Graves' hyperthyroidism was deemed stable absent ophthalmopathy progression within 18 months. Source material for PBMCs was 9 to 10 ml fresh peripheral blood. The sample consisted of blood. The gene calls are TRBV20-1 and TRBJ1-2; D ambiguous. The receptor was isolated from a young woman with Graves' hyperthyroidism. The CDR3 spells CSARGQDLYGYTF. The CDR3 DNA reads TGCAGTGCTAGAGGGCAGGACCTCTATGGCTACACCTTC.